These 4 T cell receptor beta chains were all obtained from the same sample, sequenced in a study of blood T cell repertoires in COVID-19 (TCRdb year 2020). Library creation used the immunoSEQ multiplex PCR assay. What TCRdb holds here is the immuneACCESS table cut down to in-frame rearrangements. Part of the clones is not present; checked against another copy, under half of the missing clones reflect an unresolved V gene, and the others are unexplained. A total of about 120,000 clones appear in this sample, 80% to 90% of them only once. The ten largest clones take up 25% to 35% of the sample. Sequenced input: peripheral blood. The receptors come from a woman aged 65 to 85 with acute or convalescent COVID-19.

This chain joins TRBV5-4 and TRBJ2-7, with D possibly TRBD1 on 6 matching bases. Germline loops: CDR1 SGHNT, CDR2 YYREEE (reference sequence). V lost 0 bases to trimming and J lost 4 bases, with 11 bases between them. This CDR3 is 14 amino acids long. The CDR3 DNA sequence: TGTGCCAGCAGCTTGGGACAGGATCAATACGAGCAGTACTTC. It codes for CASSLGQDQYEQYF.

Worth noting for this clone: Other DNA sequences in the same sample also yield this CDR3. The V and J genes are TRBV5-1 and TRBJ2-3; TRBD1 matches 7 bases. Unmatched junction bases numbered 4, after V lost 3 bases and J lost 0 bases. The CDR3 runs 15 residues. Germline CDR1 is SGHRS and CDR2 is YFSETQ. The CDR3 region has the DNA TGCGCCAGCAGCTCAGGGACAGCTAGCACAGATACGCAGTATTTT. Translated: CASSSGTASTDTQYF.

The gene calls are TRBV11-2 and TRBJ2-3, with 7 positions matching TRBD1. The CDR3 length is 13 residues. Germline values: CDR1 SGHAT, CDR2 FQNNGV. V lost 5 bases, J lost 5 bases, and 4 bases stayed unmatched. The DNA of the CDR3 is TGTGCCAGCAGCGGGGACAGTCTAGATACGCAGTATTTT. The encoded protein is CASSGDSLDTQYF.

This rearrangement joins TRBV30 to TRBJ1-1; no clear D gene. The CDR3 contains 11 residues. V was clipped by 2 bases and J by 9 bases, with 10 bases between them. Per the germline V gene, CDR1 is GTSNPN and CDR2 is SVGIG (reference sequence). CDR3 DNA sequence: TGTGCCTGGAGTTATAATACTAAAGCTTTCTTT. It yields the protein CAWSYNTKAFF.